These 30 T cell receptor beta chains came from one sample sequenced in a study of cytomegalovirus exposure and HLA in healthy donors. PCR involved 60 Vbeta and 13 Jbeta primers. TCRdb's copy holds only in-frame clones and misses some; the assay was immunoSEQ multiplex PCR. This sample has 100,000 to 150,000 clones, with 72% found just once. The sample taken for sequencing was PBMCs. The source is a man in his thirties or forties in good health and CMV-seronegative.

This clone qualifies as medium-sized. The rearrangement uses TRBV6-4 and TRBJ2-1, with 9 bases that match TRBD1. Germline V gene sequence: CDR1 MRHNA, CDR2 SNTAGT. The J segment lost 5 bases and the V segment lost 5 bases, leaving 7 bases of the junction unmatched. This CDR3 has 15 amino acids. The CDR3 sequence is CASSRTGEGHNEQFF. CDR3 in DNA: TGTGCCAGCAGTCGGACAGGGGAGGGCCACAATGAGCAGTTCTTC.

The DNA for the CDR3 is TGTGCCAGCTCACCACCCGACAGAAGGGACATTCAGTACTTC. The encoded protein is CASSPPDRRDIQYF. This sequence joins TRBV18 and TRBJ2-4; a possible D gene is TRBD1 (5 bases). The CDR3 consists of 14 residues. Trimming left V 0 bases short and J 8 bases short, with 11 bases between. CDR1 and CDR2 from the germline V gene are KGHSH and LQKENI.

This chain joins TRBV5-6 and TRBJ1-2; TRBD1 might be the D (5 bases). The V end was cut by 5 bases, the J end by 3 bases, with 11 bases between. Germline CDR1 and CDR2: SGHDT and YYEEEE. The CDR3 totals 13 residues. The CDR3 DNA sequence: TGTGCCAGCAGATCCCCCAGGGACTATGGCTACACCTTC. Translated, it gives CASRSPRDYGYTF.

In its sample, this clone was seen a few times. V is TRBV12-5 and J is TRBJ2-1, with TRBD1 matching over 8 bases. Per germline, CDR1 LGHNT and CDR2 FRNRAP. With 8 bases clipped from V and 3 bases from J, the junction kept 3 bases outside the gene matches. There are 13 residues in the CDR3. The CDR3 DNA sequence: TGTGCTAGTAGAGACAGGGGCTACAATGAGCAGTTCTTC. It encodes CASRDRGYNEQFF.

The chain uses TRBV5-1 and TRBJ1-4; D is uncertain. The germline V gene has CDR1 SGHRS and CDR2 YFSETQ. The germline V and J ends were trimmed by 0 bases and 6 bases, with 18 bases remaining between them. The CDR3 covers 17 residues. The DNA for the CDR3 is TGCGCCAGCAGCTTGGGTATCTCGGCATCGGGAGATGAAAAACTGTTTTTT. It yields the protein CASSLGISASGDEKLFF.

The chain couples TRBV11-1 to TRBJ2-3, with D possibly being TRBD1 (6 bases). The CDR3 contains 16 residues. In germline, CDR1 is SGHAT, CDR2 FQDESV (reference sequence). Trimming removed 3 bases at V and 6 bases at J, with 19 bases between. The DNA of the CDR3 is TGTGCCAGCAGCTTGGGGGCGGGCCCGCACCCGGATACGCAGTATTTT. It specifies CASSLGAGPHPDTQYF. Combining the CDR3 with reference TRBV11-1 and TRBJ2-3 gives the whole variable domain EAEVAQSPRYKITEKSQAVAFWCDPISGHATLYWYRQILGQGPELLVQFQDESVVDDSQLPKDRFSAERLKGVDSTLKIQPAELGDSAMYLCASSLGAGPHPDTQYFGPGTRLTVL.

The V gene is TRBV5-5, the J gene TRBJ1-2; TRBD1 aligns across 7 bases. The length of the CDR3 is 16 residues. Germline V gives CDR1 SGHKS, CDR2 YYEKEE (reference sequence). V trimming: 4 bases; J trimming: 3 bases; junction bases outside the gene matches: 12. Here the CDR3 reads CASSLSSSRGDYGYTF. As DNA, the CDR3 is TGTGCCAGCAGCCTAAGCTCGTCCAGGGGGGACTATGGCTACACCTTC.

The chain recombines TRBV28 with TRBJ1-5; TRBD1 matches 10 bases. CDR1 is MDHEN, CDR2 SYDVKM, per germline. J was trimmed by 0 bases and V by 10 bases; bases with no gene match: 15. This CDR3 spans 18 amino acids. CDR3 sequence: CAIDAGTGDQYSNQPQHF. The CDR3 DNA reads as TGTGCCATCGACGCCGGGACAGGGGACCAATATAGCAATCAGCCCCAGCATTTT.

This clone was detected only a few times. J is TRBJ1-1 and V is TRBV2, with a possible D match to TRBD1 (5 bases). The CDR3 extends over 13 amino acids. V was cut by 6 bases and J by 1 base, with 9 bases left in between. The germline gives CDR1 SNHLY, CDR2 FYNNEI. The CDR3 loop reads CASRWRGNTEAFF. The CDR3 DNA is TGTGCCAGCAGGTGGAGGGGGAACACTGAAGCTTTCTTT.

This chain connects TRBV2 to TRBJ2-1; TRBD2 agrees at 11 bases. The CDR3 has 14 amino acids. CDR1 and CDR2 (germline): SNHLY, FYNNEI. J was trimmed by 2 bases and V by 6 bases; bases with no gene match: 0. The CDR3 loop reads CASRTSGAYNEQFF. CDR3 bases: TGTGCCAGCAGGACTAGCGGGGCCTACAATGAGCAGTTCTTC.

The chain joins TRBV2 to TRBJ2-3; no clear D. From germline, CDR1 is SNHLY and CDR2 FYNNEI. The germline V and J ends were trimmed by 7 bases and 2 bases, with 10 bases remaining between them. The CDR3 runs to 13 residues. The CDR3 sequence is CASTRYFTDTQYF. The CDR3 DNA reads as TGTGCCAGCACCCGTTACTTCACAGATACGCAGTATTTT.

This clone was picked up a small number of times. This chain uses TRBV7-6 with TRBJ2-5; possible D gene TRBD2, 5 bases. V was trimmed by 2 bases and J by 5 bases, leaving 12 bases between them. Germline CDR1 is SGHVS and CDR2 is FNYEAQ. The CDR3 loop spans 14 amino acids. The CDR3 DNA reads as TGTGCCAGCAGCTTATGGCTAGCTTCGGAGACCCAGTACTTC. This encodes CASSLWLASETQYF.

V is TRBV7-9 and J is TRBJ2-2; D is possibly TRBD1 (5 bases). V shed 7 bases and J shed 6 bases, with 12 bases lying between them. Germline V lookup: CDR1 SEHNR, CDR2 FQNEAQ (reference sequence). CDR3 length: 13 amino acids. Here the CDR3 reads CASTYRSPGELFF. The DNA of the CDR3 is TGTGCCAGCACCTACAGGAGTCCCGGGGAGCTGTTTTTT.

This chain uses TRBV9 with TRBJ2-1; D remains unclear. Trimming stripped 0 bases from V and 1 base from J, with 8 bases between. The length of the CDR3 is 15 residues. CDR1 is SGDLS and CDR2 is YYNGEE in the germline V gene. This chain's CDR3 is CASSVDAASYNEQFF. DNA for the CDR3: TGTGCCAGCAGCGTAGACGCGGCGTCCTACAATGAGCAGTTCTTC.

The CDR3 region is CASSPRGLSTDTQYF. CDR3 nucleotides: TGCGCCAGCAGCCCACGGGGTCTTAGCACAGATACGCAGTATTTT. The chain joins TRBV4-1 to TRBJ2-3; D perhaps matches TRBD2 (5 bases). The V end was cut by 4 bases, the J end by 0 bases, with 11 bases between. The germline V gene encodes CDR1 MGHRA and CDR2 YSYEKL. The CDR3 consists of 15 residues.

The rearrangement links TRBV7-9 to TRBJ1-1, with a possible D match to TRBD1 (6 bases). The length of the CDR3 is 15 residues. The germline V gene has CDR1 SEHNR and CDR2 FQNEAQ (reference sequence). V was clipped by 1 base and J by 5 bases, with 14 bases between them. The CDR3 nucleotides read TGTGCCAGCAGCTTAGTAGTGGCAGGGGTAACTGAAGCTTTCTTT. It is translated as CASSLVVAGVTEAFF.

The rearrangement links TRBV9 to TRBJ2-3; 10 bases line up with TRBD2. The J segment lost 2 bases and the V segment lost 2 bases, leaving 8 bases of the junction unmatched. Germline CDR1 SGDLS, CDR2 YYNGEE. CDR3 length: 17 amino acids. CDR3 loop: CASSVSSGSGFTDTQYF. CDR3 nucleotides: TGTGCCAGCAGCGTCTCTAGCGGGAGCGGGTTCACAGATACGCAGTATTTT.

This clone was seen a handful of times. The chain links TRBV2 to TRBJ2-7; D gene uncertain. Germline CDR1 is SNHLY and CDR2 is FYNNEI. This CDR3 is built from 13 residues. Trimming took off 6 bases at V and 0 bases at J, with 9 bases between the two ends. DNA for the CDR3: TGTGCCAGCAGACAGTCCCTCTCCTACGAGCAGTACTTC. Amino acids: CASRQSLSYEQYF.

The chain joins TRBV11-2 to TRBJ1-4; tentatively, D is TRBD1 (5 bases). Germline loops: CDR1 SGHAT, CDR2 FQNNGV. The V end was cut by 5 bases, the J end by 5 bases, with 15 bases between. The CDR3 has 15 amino acids. The CDR3 loop reads CASSLGRGINEKLFF. CDR3 coding DNA: TGTGCCAGCAGCCTTGGTAGGGGAATAAATGAAAAACTGTTTTTT.

V usage is TRBV4-1 and J usage is TRBJ2-7; TRBD2 matches at 9 bases. V dropped 4 bases and J dropped 3; count of bases not matched to a gene: 10. CDR1 and CDR2 from the germline V gene are MGHRA and YSYEKL. The CDR3 totals 16 residues. The CDR3 sequence is CASSRDPGTSNYEQYF. In DNA, the CDR3 is TGCGCCAGCAGCCGTGACCCCGGGACTAGCAACTACGAGCAGTACTTC.

V and J are TRBV10-1 and TRBJ2-2; perhaps TRBD1 as D (5 bases). Germline V gene lookup returns CDR1 WNHNN and CDR2 SYGVQD (reference sequence). CDR3 length: 18 amino acids. The ends were cut back, 2 bases at V and 3 bases at J, with 19 bases in the middle. In nucleotides, the CDR3 is TGCGCCAGCAGTGAGCAACCCGGTAGGGGAAGGGACACCGGGGAGCTGTTTTTT. Its translation is CASSEQPGRGRDTGELFF.

The chain is built from TRBV10-3 and TRBJ1-1; 8 nucleotides agree with TRBD1. The CDR3 runs 16 residues. Germline-derived CDR1 and CDR2 are ENHRY and SYGVKD. V dropped 6 bases and J dropped 0; count of bases not matched to a gene: 9. CDR3 nucleotide sequence: TGTGCCATCAGGGGGGGACAGGTGTCCATGAACACTGAAGCTTTCTTT. It is translated as CAIRGGQVSMNTEAFF.

The chain uses TRBV6-1 and TRBJ1-1; D gene ambiguous. From germline, CDR1 is MNHNS and CDR2 SASEGT. V lost 6 bases, J lost 7 bases, and 12 bases lay in between. The length of the CDR3 is 12 residues. The CDR3 region is CASRLNAVEAFF. CDR3 nucleotides: TGTGCCAGCAGGCTAAATGCGGTTGAAGCTTTCTTT.

The rearrangement joins TRBV2 to TRBJ2-1; possibly TRBD1 for D (5 bases). V dropped 8 bases and J dropped 8 bases, with 22 bases sitting between them. The CDR3 sequence is 15 residues long. In germline, CDR1 is SNHLY, CDR2 FYNNEI. The CDR3 is CASFLGEGLTDEQFF. In DNA, the CDR3 is TGTGCCAGCTTCCTAGGGGAAGGTCTTACGGATGAGCAGTTCTTC.

J is TRBJ1-2 and V is TRBV23-1, with D possibly TRBD1 on 5 matching bases. TRBV23-1 belongs to the ORF category, with a function that is uncertain. V gave up 0 bases and J gave up 4 bases, with 12 bases separating them. The CDR3 runs to 15 residues. CDR3 amino acids: CASSQSAGRFYGYTF. In DNA form, the CDR3 reads TGCGCCAGCAGTCAATCGGCAGGGAGGTTCTATGGCTACACCTTC.

The rearrangement links TRBV19 to TRBJ2-5; 7 bases map to TRBD1. The V segment lost 6 bases and the J segment 4 bases; nucleotides outside the gene matches: 11. This CDR3 has 15 residues. Germline values: CDR1 LNHDA, CDR2 SQIVND (reference sequence). The CDR3 region is CASSPTGPGPETQYF. CDR3 DNA: TGTGCCAGTAGCCCGACAGGGCCGGGGCCAGAGACCCAGTACTTC.

This chain connects TRBV27 to TRBJ2-1, with D perhaps matching TRBD2 (6 bases). CDR1 and CDR2 (germline): MNHEY, SMNVEV (reference sequence). The V end was cut by 6 bases, the J end by 3 bases, with 24 bases between. This CDR3 comprises 18 residues. The CDR3 here is CASSWDLPGSKRYNEQFF. In DNA form, the CDR3 reads TGTGCCAGCAGCTGGGATCTCCCCGGGAGTAAGCGCTACAATGAGCAGTTCTTC.

J is TRBJ1-2 and V is TRBV19; tentative D call: TRBD1 (6 bases). This CDR3 has 15 amino acids. Trimming stripped 3 bases from V and 4 bases from J, with 15 bases between. Germline V gene lookup returns CDR1 LNHDA and CDR2 SQIVND (reference sequence). For the CDR3, the DNA is TGTGCCAGTAGTATTCCTTGGGGAGGGGGCTATGGCTACACCTTC. Translated, it gives CASSIPWGGGYGYTF.

The chain uses TRBV27 and TRBJ2-5; D might be TRBD2 (5 bases). Germline V lookup: CDR1 MNHEY, CDR2 SMNVEV (reference sequence). Trimming removed 3 bases from V and 5 bases from J, with 19 bases in between. This CDR3 region has 16 residues. The CDR3 bases are TGTGCCAGCAGTTTTTCTCTTGAGGGTATTAGGGAGACCCAGTACTTC. Amino acid sequence: CASSFSLEGIRETQYF.

This clone was counted a few times. This CDR3 is also generated by other DNA sequences in the sample. V and J are TRBV11-2 and TRBJ2-7; TRBD1 is a possible D gene (5 bases). Trimming stripped 1 base from V and 1 base from J, with 5 bases between. The CDR3 loop spans 13 amino acids. Germline CDR1 and CDR2: SGHAT and FQNNGV. The CDR3 DNA follows: TGTGCCAGCAGCTTAGCAGGGTCCTACGAGCAGTACTTC. It is translated as CASSLAGSYEQYF.